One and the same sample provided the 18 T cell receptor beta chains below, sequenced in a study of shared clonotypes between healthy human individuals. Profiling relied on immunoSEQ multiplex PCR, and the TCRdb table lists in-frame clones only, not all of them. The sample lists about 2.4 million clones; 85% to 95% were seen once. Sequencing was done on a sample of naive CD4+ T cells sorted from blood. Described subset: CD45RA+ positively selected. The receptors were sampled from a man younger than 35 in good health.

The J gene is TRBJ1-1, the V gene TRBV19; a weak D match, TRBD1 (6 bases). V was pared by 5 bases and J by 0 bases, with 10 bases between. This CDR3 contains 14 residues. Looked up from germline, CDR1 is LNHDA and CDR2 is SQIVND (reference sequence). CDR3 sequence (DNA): TGTGCCAGTAGTTCACAGGGAATGAACACTGAAGCTTTCTTT. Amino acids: CASSSQGMNTEAFF.

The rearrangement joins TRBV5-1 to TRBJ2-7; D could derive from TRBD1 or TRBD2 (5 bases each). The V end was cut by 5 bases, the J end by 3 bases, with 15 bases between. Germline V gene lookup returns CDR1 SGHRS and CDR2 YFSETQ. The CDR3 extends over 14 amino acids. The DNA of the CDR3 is TGCGCCAGCAGTCTAAGGGGAGACGGCTACGAGCAGTACTTC. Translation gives CASSLRGDGYEQYF.

DNA for the CDR3: TGCGCCAGCAGCTTGTCGACAGGCGCCGGGGAGACCCAGTACTTC. It specifies CASSLSTGAGETQYF. This chain links TRBV5-1 with TRBJ2-5; tentative D call: TRBD1 (6 bases). V shed 1 base and J shed 5 bases, with 15 bases lying between them. The germline V gene encodes CDR1 SGHRS and CDR2 YFSETQ. The CDR3 spans 15 residues.

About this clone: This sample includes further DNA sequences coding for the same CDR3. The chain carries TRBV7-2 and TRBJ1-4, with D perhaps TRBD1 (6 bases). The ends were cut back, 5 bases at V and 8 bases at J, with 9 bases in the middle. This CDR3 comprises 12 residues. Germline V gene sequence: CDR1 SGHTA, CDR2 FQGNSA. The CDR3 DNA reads TGTGCCAGCAGCCTAGGGGGAGAAAAACTGTTTTTT. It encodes CASSLGGEKLFF. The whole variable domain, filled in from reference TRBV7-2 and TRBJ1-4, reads GAGVSQSPSNKVTEKGKDVELRCDPISGHTALYWYRQSLGQGLEFLIYFQGNSAPDKSGLPSDRFSAERTGGSVSTLTIQRTQQEDSAVYLCASSLGGEKLFFGSGTQLSVL.

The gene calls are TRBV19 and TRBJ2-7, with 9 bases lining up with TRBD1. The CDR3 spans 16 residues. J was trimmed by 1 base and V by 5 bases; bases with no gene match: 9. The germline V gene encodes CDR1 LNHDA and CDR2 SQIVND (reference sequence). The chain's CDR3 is CASSPRTGEISYEQYF. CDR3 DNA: TGTGCCAGTAGTCCCCGGACAGGGGAAATATCCTACGAGCAGTACTTC.

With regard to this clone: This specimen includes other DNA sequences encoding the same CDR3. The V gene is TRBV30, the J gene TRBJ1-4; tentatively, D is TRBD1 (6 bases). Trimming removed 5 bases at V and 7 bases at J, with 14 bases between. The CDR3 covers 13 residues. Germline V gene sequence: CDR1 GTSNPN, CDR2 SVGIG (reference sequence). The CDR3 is CAWSGGGSEKLFF. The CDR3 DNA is TGTGCCTGGTCCGGGGGGGGCAGTGAAAAACTGTTTTTT.

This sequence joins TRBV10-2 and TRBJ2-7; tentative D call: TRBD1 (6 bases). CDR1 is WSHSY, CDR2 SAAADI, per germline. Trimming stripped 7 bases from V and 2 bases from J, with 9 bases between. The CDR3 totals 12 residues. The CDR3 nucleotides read TGCGCCAGCACCAGGACAGCCTACGAGCAGTACTTC. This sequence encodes CASTRTAYEQYF.

Here the CDR3 reads CASSRGGFETQYF. The CDR3 DNA reads TGTGCCAGCAGCCGCGGAGGGTTCGAGACCCAGTACTTC. V is TRBV7-6 and J is TRBJ2-5; the D gene is possibly TRBD2 (6 bases). V lost 5 bases, J lost 5 bases, and 12 bases lay in between. This CDR3 has 13 residues. The germline V gene has CDR1 SGHVS and CDR2 FNYEAQ.

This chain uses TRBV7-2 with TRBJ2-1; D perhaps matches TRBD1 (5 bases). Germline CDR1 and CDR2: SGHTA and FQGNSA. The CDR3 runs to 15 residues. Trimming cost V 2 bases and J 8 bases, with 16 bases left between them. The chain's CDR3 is CASSLMRDSVHEQFF. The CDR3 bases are TGTGCCAGCAGCTTAATGCGCGACAGTGTTCATGAGCAGTTCTTC.

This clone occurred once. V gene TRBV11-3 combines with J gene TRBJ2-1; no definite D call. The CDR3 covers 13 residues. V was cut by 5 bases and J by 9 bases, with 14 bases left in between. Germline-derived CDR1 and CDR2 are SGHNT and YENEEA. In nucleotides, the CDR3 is TGTGCCAGCAGCCCCGTGGTCTCTGGTGAGCAGTTCTTC. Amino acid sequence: CASSPVVSGEQFF.

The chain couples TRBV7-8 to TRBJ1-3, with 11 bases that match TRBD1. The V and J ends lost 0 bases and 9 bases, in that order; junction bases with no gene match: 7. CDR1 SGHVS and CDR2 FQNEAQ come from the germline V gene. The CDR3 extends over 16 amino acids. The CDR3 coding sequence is TGTGCCAGCAGCTTAGCGGGGACAGGGGGTGTGGGCACCATATATTTT. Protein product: CASSLAGTGGVGTIYF.

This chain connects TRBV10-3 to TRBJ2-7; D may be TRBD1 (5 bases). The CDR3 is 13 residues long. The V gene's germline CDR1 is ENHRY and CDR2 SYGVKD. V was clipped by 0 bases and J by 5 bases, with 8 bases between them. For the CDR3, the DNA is TGTGCCATCAGTGAGTCTAGGGGAAACGAGCAGTACTTC. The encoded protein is CAISESRGNEQYF.

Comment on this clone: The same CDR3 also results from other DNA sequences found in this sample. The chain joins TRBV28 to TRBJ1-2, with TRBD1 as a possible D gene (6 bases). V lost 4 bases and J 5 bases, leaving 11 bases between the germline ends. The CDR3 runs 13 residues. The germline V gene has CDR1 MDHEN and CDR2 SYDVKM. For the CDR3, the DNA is TGTGCCAGCAGTTCCCAGGGGTTTTATGGCTACACCTTC. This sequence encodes CASSSQGFYGYTF.

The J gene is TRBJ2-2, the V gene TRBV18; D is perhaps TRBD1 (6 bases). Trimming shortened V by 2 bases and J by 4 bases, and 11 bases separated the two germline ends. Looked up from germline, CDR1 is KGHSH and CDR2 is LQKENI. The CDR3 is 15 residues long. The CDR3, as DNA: TGTGCCAGCTCACCAAGGGGGACGGTCACCGGGGAGCTGTTTTTT. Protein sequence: CASSPRGTVTGELFF.

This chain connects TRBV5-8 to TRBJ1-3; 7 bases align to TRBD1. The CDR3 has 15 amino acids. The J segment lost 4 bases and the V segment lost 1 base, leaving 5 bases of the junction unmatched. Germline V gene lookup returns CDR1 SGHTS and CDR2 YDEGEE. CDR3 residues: CASSLTGAAGNTIYF. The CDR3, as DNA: TGTGCCAGCAGCTTGACAGGGGCTGCGGGAAACACCATATATTTT.

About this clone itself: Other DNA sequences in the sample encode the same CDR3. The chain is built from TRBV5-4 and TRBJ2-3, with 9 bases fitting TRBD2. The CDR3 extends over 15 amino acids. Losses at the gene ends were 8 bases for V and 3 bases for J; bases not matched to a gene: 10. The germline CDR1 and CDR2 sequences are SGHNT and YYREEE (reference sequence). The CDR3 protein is CASSLGGRGTDTQYF. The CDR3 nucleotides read TGTGCCAGTAGTCTTGGCGGGAGGGGTACAGATACGCAGTATTTT.

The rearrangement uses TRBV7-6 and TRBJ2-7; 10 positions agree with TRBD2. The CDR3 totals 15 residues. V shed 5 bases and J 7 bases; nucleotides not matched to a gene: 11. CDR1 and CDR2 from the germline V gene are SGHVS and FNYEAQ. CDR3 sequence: CASSLSPSGSLEQYF. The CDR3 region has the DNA TGTGCCAGCAGCCTCTCCCCTAGCGGGAGCCTTGAGCAGTACTTC.

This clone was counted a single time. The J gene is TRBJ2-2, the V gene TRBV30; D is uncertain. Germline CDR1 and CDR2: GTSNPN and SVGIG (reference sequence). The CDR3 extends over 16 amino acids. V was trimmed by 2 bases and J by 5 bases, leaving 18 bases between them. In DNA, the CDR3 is TGTGCCTGGAGTCCACTCTTCCTCGATCGGACCGGGGAGCTGTTTTTT. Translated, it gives CAWSPLFLDRTGELFF.